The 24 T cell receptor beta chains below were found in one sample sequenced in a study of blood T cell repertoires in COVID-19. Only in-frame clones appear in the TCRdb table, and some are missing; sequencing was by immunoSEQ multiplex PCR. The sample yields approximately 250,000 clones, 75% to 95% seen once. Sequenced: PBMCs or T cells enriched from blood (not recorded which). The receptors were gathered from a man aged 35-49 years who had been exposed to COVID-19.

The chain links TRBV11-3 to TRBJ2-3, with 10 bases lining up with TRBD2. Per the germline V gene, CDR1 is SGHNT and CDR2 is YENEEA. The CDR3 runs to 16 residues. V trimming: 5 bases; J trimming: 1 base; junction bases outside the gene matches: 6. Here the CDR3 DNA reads TGTGCCAGCAGCGAAATCCTAGCGGGAGGCACAGATACGCAGTATTTT. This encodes CASSEILAGGTDTQYF.

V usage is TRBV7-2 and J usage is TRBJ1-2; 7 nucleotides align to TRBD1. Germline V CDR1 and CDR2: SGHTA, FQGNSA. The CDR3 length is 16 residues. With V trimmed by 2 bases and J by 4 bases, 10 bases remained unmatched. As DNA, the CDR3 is TGTGCCAGCAGCTTACCGACAGGGCCCCGCTCCTATGGCTACACCTTC. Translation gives CASSLPTGPRSYGYTF.

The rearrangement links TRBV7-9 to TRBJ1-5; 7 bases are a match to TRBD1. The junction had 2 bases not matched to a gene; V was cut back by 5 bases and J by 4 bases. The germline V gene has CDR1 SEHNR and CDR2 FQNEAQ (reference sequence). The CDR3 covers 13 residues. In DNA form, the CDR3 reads TGTGCCAGCAGCCCACAGGGGAATCAGCCCCAGCATTTT. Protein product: CASSPQGNQPQHF.

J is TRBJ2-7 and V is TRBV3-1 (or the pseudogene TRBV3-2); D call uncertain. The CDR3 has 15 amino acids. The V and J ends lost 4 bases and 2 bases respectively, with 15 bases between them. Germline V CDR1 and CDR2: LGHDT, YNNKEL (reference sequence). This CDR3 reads CASSPPPGRTYEQYF. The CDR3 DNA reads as TGTGCCAGCAGCCCCCCCCCAGGTCGTACCTACGAGCAGTACTTC.

DNA of the CDR3: TGCGCCAGCAGAAGGGACAGTAACACTGAAGCTTTCTTT. Protein product: CASRRDSNTEAFF. The chain couples TRBV5-1 to TRBJ1-1, with TRBD1 identical over 7 bases. Germline CDR1 and CDR2: SGHRS and YFSETQ. This CDR3 comprises 13 residues. The V and J ends lost 5 bases and 2 bases, in that order; junction bases with no gene match: 3.

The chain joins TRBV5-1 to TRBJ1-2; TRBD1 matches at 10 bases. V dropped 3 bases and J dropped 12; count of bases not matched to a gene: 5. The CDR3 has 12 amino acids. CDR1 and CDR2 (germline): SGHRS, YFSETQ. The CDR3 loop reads CASSYDRGPDTF. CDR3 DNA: TGCGCCAGCAGCTACGACAGGGGGCCGGACACCTTC.

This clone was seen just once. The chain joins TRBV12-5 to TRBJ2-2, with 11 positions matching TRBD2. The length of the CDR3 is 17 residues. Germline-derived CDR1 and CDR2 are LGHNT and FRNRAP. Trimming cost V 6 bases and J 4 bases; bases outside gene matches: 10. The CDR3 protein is CASGILAGLAATGELFF. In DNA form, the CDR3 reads TGTGCTAGTGGGATCCTCGCGGGACTAGCGGCCACCGGGGAGCTGTTTTTT.

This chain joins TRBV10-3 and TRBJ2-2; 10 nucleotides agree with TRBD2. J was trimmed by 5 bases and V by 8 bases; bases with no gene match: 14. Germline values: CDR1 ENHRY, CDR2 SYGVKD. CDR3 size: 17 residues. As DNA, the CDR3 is TGTGCCATCCAGAGTACCGAAACTAGCGGGACGACCGGGGAGCTGTTTTTT. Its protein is CAIQSTETSGTTGELFF.

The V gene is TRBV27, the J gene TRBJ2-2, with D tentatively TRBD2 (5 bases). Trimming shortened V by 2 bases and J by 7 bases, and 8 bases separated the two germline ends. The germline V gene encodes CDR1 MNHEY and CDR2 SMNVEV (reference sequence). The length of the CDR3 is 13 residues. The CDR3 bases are TGTGCCAGCAGTTTAGTGGGGAGCGGGGAGCTGTTTTTT. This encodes CASSLVGSGELFF.

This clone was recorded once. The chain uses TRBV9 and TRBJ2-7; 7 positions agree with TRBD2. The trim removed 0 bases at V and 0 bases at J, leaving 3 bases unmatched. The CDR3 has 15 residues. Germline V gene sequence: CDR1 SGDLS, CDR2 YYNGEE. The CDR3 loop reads CASSVGAGDSYEQYF. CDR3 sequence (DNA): TGTGCCAGCAGCGTAGGCGCGGGGGACTCCTACGAGCAGTACTTC.

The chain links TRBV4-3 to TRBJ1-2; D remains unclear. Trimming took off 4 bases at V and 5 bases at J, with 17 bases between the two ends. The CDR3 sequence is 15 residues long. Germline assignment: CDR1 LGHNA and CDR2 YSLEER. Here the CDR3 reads CASSPEGRVGYGYTF. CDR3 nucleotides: TGCGCCAGCAGCCCGGAAGGGAGGGTAGGATATGGCTACACCTTC.

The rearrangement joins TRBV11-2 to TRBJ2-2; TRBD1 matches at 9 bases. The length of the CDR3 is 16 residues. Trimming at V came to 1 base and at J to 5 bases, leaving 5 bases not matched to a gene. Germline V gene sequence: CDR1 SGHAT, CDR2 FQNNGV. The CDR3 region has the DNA TGTGCCAGCAGCTTAGTTCGGGACAGGGTTACCGGGGAGCTGTTTTTT. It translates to CASSLVRDRVTGELFF.

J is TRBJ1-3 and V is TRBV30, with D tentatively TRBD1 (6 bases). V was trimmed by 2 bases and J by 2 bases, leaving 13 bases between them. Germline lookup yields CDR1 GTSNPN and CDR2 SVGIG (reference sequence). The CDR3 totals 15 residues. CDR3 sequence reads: CAWSRQVTPGNTIYF. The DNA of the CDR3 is TGTGCCTGGAGTCGACAGGTTACCCCTGGAAACACCATATATTTT.

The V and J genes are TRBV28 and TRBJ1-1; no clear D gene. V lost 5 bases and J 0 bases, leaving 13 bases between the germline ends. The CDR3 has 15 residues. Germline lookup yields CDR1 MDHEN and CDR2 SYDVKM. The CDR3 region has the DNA TGTGCCAGCAGTCCTAGTAACCTCATGAACACTGAAGCTTTCTTT. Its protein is CASSPSNLMNTEAFF.

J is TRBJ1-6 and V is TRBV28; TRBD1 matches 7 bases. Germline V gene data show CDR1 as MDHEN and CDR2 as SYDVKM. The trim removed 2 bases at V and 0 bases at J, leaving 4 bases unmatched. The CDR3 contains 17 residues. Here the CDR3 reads CASSLAGQSSYNSPLHF. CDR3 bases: TGTGCCAGCAGTTTAGCGGGACAGAGCTCCTATAATTCACCCCTCCACTTT.

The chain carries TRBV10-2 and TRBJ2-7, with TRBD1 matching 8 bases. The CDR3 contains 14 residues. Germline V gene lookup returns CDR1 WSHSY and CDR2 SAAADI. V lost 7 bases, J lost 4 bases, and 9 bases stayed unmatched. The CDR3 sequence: CASISRDRFYEQYF. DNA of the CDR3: TGCGCCAGCATTAGCCGGGACAGGTTTTACGAGCAGTACTTC.

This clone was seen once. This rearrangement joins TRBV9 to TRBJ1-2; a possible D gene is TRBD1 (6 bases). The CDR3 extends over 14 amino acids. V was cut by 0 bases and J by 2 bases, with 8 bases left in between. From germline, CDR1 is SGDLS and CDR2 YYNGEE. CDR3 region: CASSVVTGNYGYTF. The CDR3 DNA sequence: TGTGCCAGCAGCGTAGTCACAGGGAACTATGGCTACACCTTC.

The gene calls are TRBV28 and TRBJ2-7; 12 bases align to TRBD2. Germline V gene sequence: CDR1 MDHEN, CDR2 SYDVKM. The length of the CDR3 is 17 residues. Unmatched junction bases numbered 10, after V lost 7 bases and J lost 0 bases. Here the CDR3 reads CASTPGLAGLGSYEQYF. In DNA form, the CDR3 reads TGTGCCAGCACCCCAGGACTAGCGGGATTGGGCTCCTACGAGCAGTACTTC.

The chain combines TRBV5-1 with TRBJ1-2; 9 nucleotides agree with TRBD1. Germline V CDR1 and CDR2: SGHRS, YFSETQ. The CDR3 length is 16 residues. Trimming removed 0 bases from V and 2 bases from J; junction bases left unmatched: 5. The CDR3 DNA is TGCGCCAGCAGCTTGGGGCGGGGGACAGGGAACTATGGCTACACCTTC. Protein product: CASSLGRGTGNYGYTF.

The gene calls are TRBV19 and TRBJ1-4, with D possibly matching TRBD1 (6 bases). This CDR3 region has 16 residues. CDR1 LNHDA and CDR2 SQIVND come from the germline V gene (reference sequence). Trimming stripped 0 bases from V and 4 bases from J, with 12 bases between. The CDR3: CASSIERGTNNEKLFF. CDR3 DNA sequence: TGTGCCAGTAGTATAGAGAGGGGGACCAATAATGAAAAACTGTTTTTT.

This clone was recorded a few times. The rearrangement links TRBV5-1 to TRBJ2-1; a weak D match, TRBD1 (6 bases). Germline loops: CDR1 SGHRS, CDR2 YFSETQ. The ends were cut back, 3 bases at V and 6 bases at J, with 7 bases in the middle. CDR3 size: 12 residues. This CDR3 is CASSWTVNEQFF. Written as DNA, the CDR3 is TGCGCCAGCAGCTGGACAGTCAATGAGCAGTTCTTC. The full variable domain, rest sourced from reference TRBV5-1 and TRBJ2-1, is KAGVTQTPRYLIKTRGQQVTLSCSPISGHRSVSWYQQTPGQGLQFLFEYFSETQRNKGNFPGRFSGRQFSNSRSEMNVSTLELGDSALYLCASSWTVNEQFFGPGTRLTVL.

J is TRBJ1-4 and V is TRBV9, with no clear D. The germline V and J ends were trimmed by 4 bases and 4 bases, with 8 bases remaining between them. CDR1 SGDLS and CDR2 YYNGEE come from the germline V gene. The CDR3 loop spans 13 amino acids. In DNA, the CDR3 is TGTGCCAGCAGCCCCGGGGTTAATGAAAAACTGTTTTTT. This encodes CASSPGVNEKLFF.

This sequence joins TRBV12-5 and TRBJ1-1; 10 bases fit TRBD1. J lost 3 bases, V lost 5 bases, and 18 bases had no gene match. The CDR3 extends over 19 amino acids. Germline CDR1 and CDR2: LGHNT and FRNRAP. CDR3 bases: TGTGCTAGTGGTCTATACGTTGGACAGGGGGTTATTTGGCACACTGAAGCTTTCTTT. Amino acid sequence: CASGLYVGQGVIWHTEAFF.

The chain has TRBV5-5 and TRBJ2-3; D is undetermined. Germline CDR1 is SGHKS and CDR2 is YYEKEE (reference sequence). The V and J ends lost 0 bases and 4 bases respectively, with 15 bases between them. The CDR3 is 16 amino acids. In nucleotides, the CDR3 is TGTGCCAGCAGCTTGGTATTGGAGTATATCCCAGATACGCAGTATTTT. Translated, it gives CASSLVLEYIPDTQYF.